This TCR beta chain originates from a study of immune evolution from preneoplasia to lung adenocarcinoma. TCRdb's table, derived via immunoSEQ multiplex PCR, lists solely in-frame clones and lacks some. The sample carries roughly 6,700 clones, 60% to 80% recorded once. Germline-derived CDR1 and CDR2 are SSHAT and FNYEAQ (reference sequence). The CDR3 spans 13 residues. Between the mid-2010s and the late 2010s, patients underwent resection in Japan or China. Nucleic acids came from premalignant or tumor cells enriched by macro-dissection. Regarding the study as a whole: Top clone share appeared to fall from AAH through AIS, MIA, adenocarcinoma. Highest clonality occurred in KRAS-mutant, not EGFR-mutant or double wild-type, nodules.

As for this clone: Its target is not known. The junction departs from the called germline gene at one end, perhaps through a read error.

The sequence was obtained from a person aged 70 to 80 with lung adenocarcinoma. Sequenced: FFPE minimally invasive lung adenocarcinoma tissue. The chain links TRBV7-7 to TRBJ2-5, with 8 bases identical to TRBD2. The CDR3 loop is CASSFRGGETQYF. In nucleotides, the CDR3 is TGTGCTAGCAGCTTCCGGGGGGGAGAGACCCAGTACTTC.